This entry lists 21 T cell receptor beta chains sequenced from one sample in a study of blood T cell repertoires in COVID-19. Assay used: immunoSEQ multiplex PCR; TCRdb lists only in-frame clones, some missing. The sample shows about 120,000 clones, 65% to 90% of them seen only once. The sample comprised peripheral blood. The source is a woman in her sixties or seventies with acute or convalescent COVID-19.

This chain uses TRBV7-9 with TRBJ2-1; no definite D call. Germline CDR1 and CDR2: SEHNR and FQNEAQ (reference sequence). The CDR3 has 13 amino acids. V was clipped by 5 bases and J by 8 bases, with 13 bases between them. The CDR3 bases are TGTGCCAGCAGCAACCTAGTATGGGATGAGCAGTTCTTC. Protein: CASSNLVWDEQFF.

The rearrangement uses TRBV2 and TRBJ2-2; possibly TRBD2 for D (5 bases). The V and J ends lost 3 bases and 6 bases respectively, with 11 bases between them. This CDR3 region has 14 residues. CDR1 and CDR2 from the germline V gene are SNHLY and FYNNEI. CDR3 in amino acids: CASSDAWGAGELFF. The CDR3 DNA is TGTGCCAGCAGTGATGCTTGGGGAGCCGGGGAGCTGTTTTTT.

The V and J genes are TRBV19 and TRBJ1-1; D ambiguous. The CDR3 has 15 residues. The V and J ends lost 0 bases and 7 bases respectively, with 15 bases between them. CDR1 is LNHDA, CDR2 SQIVND, per germline (reference sequence). Here the CDR3 DNA reads TGTGCCAGTAGTATAGATGGACTAGGTTGGCGTGAAGCTTTCTTT. Translation: CASSIDGLGWREAFF. Full variable domain (outside the CDR3, taken from reference TRBV19 and TRBJ1-1): DGGITQSPKYLFRKEGQNVTLSCEQNLNHDAMYWYRQDPGQGLRLIYYSQIVNDFQKGDIAEGYSVSREKKESFPLTVTSAQKNPTAFYLCASSIDGLGWREAFFGQGTRLTVV.

The rearrangement uses TRBV5-1 and TRBJ2-1, with D possibly TRBD2 on 5 matching bases. The CDR3 contains 15 residues. CDR1 and CDR2 from the germline V gene are SGHRS and YFSETQ. Trimming took off 1 base at V and 0 bases at J, with 8 bases between the two ends. CDR3 protein: CASSLLGSSYNEQFF. As DNA, the CDR3 is TGCGCCAGCAGCTTGTTAGGGAGCTCCTACAATGAGCAGTTCTTC.

This clone showed up just a few times. CDR3 sequence: CASSPHRLCSYNSPLHF. In DNA form, the CDR3 reads TGTGCCAGCAGCCCCCACCGACTTTGCTCCTATAATTCACCCCTCCACTTT. The chain couples TRBV21-1 to TRBJ1-6. TRBV21-1 counts as a pseudogene. The CDR3 runs to 17 residues.

This clone was seen just once. This rearrangement joins TRBV11-2 to TRBJ2-7; 7 bases map to TRBD1. The CDR3 runs 15 residues. Germline V gene data show CDR1 as SGHAT and CDR2 as FQNNGV. Trimming at V came to 3 bases and at J to 0 bases, leaving 5 bases not matched to a gene. CDR3 in DNA: TGTGCCAGCAGCTTCGAGAGGGGGCACTCCTACGAGCAGTACTTC. Translated, it gives CASSFERGHSYEQYF.

The rearrangement joins TRBV19 to TRBJ2-1, with TRBD2 as a possible D gene (5 bases). The CDR3 spans 17 residues. Trimming removed 5 bases from V and 0 bases from J, with 17 bases in between. From germline, CDR1 is LNHDA and CDR2 SQIVND (reference sequence). The CDR3 DNA is TGTGCCAGTAGTGCGATTCTCCGGGGTAGCTCCTACAATGAGCAGTTCTTC. Its protein is CASSAILRGSSYNEQFF.

The sample holds a few counts of this clone. The sample has other DNA sequences that encode this CDR3 too. The chain carries TRBV4-2 and TRBJ1-1; the match to TRBD1 covers 12 bases. Germline assignment: CDR1 LGHNA and CDR2 YNFKEQ. Unmatched junction bases numbered 7, after V lost 3 bases and J lost 8 bases. The CDR3 runs to 15 residues. The CDR3, as DNA: TGTGCCAGCAGCCAGGGACAGGGGGCGAAGACCGAAGCTTTCTTT. Translating gives CASSQGQGAKTEAFF.

The rearrangement links TRBV13 to TRBJ2-1; 9 bases line up with TRBD1. Germline CDR1 PRHDT, CDR2 FYEKMQ (reference sequence). The V gene end was trimmed by 7 bases and the J gene end by 9 bases; junction bases not matched to a gene: 16. The CDR3 runs to 16 residues. CDR3 bases: TGTGCCAGCATCCAAGCGAGGGACAGGGTTTATGGTGAGCAGTTCTTC. Protein product: CASIQARDRVYGEQFF.

This clone was counted a few times. Other DNA sequences of this sample code for an identical CDR3. The chain is built from TRBV5-4 and TRBJ2-7; D call uncertain. The CDR3 consists of 14 residues. V was clipped by 3 bases and J by 0 bases, with 10 bases between them. Germline V gene data show CDR1 as SGHNT and CDR2 as YYREEE (reference sequence). The CDR3 sequence is CASSSLGSSYEQYF. The CDR3 DNA follows: TGTGCCAGCAGCTCCCTAGGAAGCTCCTACGAGCAGTACTTC.

The rearrangement joins TRBV28 to TRBJ2-3; 9 bases are shared with TRBD2. CDR3 length equals 18 residues. The germline V gene has CDR1 MDHEN and CDR2 SYDVKM. V trimming: 6 bases; J trimming: 4 bases; junction bases outside the gene matches: 17. CDR3 amino acids: CASRDRRGRGGAPDTQYF. In DNA form, the CDR3 reads TGTGCCAGCAGGGACCGTCGTGGGCGCGGGGGGGCCCCAGATACGCAGTATTTT.

This clone appeared a single time. The chain combines TRBV7-2 with TRBJ2-1; TRBD2 matches at 10 bases. Losses at the gene ends were 0 bases for V and 5 bases for J; bases not matched to a gene: 7. Germline V gene sequence: CDR1 SGHTA, CDR2 FQGNSA. This CDR3 has 17 residues. The CDR3 reads CASSLAAGLAKDNEQFF. Here the CDR3 DNA reads TGTGCCAGCAGCTTAGCGGCGGGACTAGCGAAGGACAATGAGCAGTTCTTC. Variable domain in full (rest from reference TRBV7-2 and TRBJ2-1): GAGVSQSPSNKVTEKGKDVELRCDPISGHTALYWYRQSLGQGLEFLIYFQGNSAPDKSGLPSDRFSAERTGGSVSTLTIQRTQQEDSAVYLCASSLAAGLAKDNEQFFGPGTRLTVL.

The V gene is TRBV6-5, the J gene TRBJ1-1, with a weak D call TRBD1 (6 bases). V was cut by 4 bases and J by 11 bases, with 17 bases left in between. Germline V lookup: CDR1 MNHEY, CDR2 SVGAGI. The CDR3 covers 13 residues. In DNA form, the CDR3 reads TGTGCCAGCAGTTCCCGGGACATAGAGAAGGCTTTCTTT. This sequence encodes CASSSRDIEKAFF.

The V gene is TRBV2, the J gene TRBJ1-5; possible D gene TRBD1, 5 bases. V was cut by 1 base and J by 4 bases, with 11 bases left in between. This CDR3 contains 15 residues. Germline CDR1 SNHLY, CDR2 FYNNEI. For the CDR3, the DNA is TGTGCCAGCAGTGAAGATCGACAGCCTAATCAGCCCCAGCATTTT. This codes for CASSEDRQPNQPQHF.

This clone came up once. The V call is TRBV11-1, the J call TRBJ1-1; 8 positions agree with TRBD1. The ends lost 4 bases at V and 3 bases at J; junction bases unmatched: 1. Germline values: CDR1 SGHAT, CDR2 FQDESV (reference sequence). This CDR3 has 13 amino acids. In nucleotides, the CDR3 is TGTGCCAGCAGCTCACAGGGGGACACTGAAGCTTTCTTT. Translating it yields CASSSQGDTEAFF.

This clone occurred once. V gene TRBV5-6 combines with J gene TRBJ2-7; 7 bases are a match to TRBD1. Germline-derived CDR1 and CDR2 are SGHDT and YYEEEE. CDR3 length: 13 residues. V shed 4 bases and J 5 bases; nucleotides not matched to a gene: 6. CDR3 DNA sequence: TGTGCCAGCAGCAACGGACAGGATCACGAGCAGTACTTC. Translated, it gives CASSNGQDHEQYF.

This sequence joins TRBV5-1 and TRBJ2-3; TRBD1 might be the D (6 bases). In germline, CDR1 is SGHRS, CDR2 YFSETQ. The CDR3 is 15 amino acids. The ends were cut back, 4 bases at V and 2 bases at J, with 14 bases in the middle. CDR3 nucleotide sequence: TGCGCCAGCAGCGCTACAGGGATCCCCACAGATACGCAGTATTTT. Translated: CASSATGIPTDTQYF.

The chain links TRBV5-5 to TRBJ1-5; weak D call: TRBD1 (6 bases). Germline V lookup: CDR1 SGHKS, CDR2 YYEKEE (reference sequence). The CDR3 is 14 amino acids. The V end lost 4 bases, the J end lost 7 bases, and 15 bases lay between the germline ends. CDR3 DNA: TGTGCCAGCAGCCTGCAGGGGCCTGAACAGCCCCAGCATTTT. Its translation is CASSLQGPEQPQHF. The variable domain in full, with the rest retrieved from reference TRBV5-5 and TRBJ1-5, is DAGVTQSPTHLIKTRGQQVTLRCSPISGHKSVSWYQQVLGQGPQFIFQYYEKEERGRGNFPDRFSARQFPNYSSELNVNALLLGDSALYLCASSLQGPEQPQHFGDGTRLSIL.

This rearrangement joins TRBV19 to TRBJ2-3; 12 bases map to TRBD2. V shed 5 bases and J 4 bases; nucleotides not matched to a gene: 7. Germline values: CDR1 LNHDA, CDR2 SQIVND (reference sequence). This CDR3 is built from 16 residues. This CDR3 reads CASSPRLAGDADTQYF. The CDR3 DNA sequence: TGTGCCAGTAGTCCCAGACTAGCGGGGGACGCAGATACGCAGTATTTT.

Notes on this clone: Mismatch with germline at one junction end may stem from a read error. V and J are TRBV6-1 and TRBJ2-7, with D tentatively TRBD2 (6 bases). Germline-derived CDR1 and CDR2 are MNHNS and SASEGT. This CDR3 has 14 amino acids. CDR3 protein: CASREVTGGYEQYF. CDR3 nucleotide sequence: TGTGCCAGCAGGGAAGTCACAGGAGGGTACGAGCAGTACTTC.

This clone has only one observation. The V call is TRBV28, the J call TRBJ1-5, with 8 bases lining up with TRBD1. This CDR3 contains 16 residues. Germline V gene sequence: CDR1 MDHEN, CDR2 SYDVKM. Trimming cost V 5 bases and J 1 base; bases outside gene matches: 7. The CDR3 DNA reads TGTGCCAGCAGTCTCCGACAGGGGTTGAGCAATCAGCCCCAGCATTTT. This gives the protein CASSLRQGLSNQPQHF.